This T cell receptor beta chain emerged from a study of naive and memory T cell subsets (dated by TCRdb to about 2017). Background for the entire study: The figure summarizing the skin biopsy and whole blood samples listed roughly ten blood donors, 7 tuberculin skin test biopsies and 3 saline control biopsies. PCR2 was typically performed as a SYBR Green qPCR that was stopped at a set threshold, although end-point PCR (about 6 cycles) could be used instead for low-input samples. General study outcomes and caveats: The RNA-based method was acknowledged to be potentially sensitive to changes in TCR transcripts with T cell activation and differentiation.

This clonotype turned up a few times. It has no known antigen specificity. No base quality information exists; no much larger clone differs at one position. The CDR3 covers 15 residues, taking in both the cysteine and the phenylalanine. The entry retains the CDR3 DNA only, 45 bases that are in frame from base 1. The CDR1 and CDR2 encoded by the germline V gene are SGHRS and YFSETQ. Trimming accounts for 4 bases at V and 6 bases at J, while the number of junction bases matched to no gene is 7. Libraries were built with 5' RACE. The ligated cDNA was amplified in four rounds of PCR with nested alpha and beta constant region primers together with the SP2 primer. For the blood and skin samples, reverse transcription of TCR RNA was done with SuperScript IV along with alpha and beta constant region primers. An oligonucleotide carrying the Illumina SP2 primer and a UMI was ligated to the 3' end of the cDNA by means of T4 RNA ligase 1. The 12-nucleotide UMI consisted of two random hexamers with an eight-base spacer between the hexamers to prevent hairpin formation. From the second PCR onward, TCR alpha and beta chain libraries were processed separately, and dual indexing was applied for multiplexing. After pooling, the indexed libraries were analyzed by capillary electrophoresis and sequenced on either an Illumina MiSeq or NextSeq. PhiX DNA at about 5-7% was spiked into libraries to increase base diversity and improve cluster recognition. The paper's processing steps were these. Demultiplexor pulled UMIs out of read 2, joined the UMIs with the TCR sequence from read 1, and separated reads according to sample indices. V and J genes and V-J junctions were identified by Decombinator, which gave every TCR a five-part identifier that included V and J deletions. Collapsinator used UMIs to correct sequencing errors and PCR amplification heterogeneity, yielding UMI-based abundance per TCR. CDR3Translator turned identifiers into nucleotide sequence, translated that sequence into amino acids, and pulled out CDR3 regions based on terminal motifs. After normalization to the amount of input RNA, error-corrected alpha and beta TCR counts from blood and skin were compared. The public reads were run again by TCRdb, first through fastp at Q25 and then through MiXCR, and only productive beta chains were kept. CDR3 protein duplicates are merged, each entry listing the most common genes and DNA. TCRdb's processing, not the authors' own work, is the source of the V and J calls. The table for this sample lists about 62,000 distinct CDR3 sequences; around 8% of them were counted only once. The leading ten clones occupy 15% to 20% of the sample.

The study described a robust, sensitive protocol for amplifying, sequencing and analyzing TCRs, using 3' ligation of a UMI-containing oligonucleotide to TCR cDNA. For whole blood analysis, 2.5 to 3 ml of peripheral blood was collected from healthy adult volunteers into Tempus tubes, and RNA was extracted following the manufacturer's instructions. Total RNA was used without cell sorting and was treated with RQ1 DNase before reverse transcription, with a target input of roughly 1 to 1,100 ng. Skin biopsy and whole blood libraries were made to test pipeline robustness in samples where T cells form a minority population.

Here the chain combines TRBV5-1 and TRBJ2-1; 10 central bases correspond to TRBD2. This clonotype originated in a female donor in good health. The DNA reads TGCGCCAGCAGCCGCAGCGGGGGGGCCTCCAATGAGCAGTTCTTC. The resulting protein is CASSRSGGASNEQFF.